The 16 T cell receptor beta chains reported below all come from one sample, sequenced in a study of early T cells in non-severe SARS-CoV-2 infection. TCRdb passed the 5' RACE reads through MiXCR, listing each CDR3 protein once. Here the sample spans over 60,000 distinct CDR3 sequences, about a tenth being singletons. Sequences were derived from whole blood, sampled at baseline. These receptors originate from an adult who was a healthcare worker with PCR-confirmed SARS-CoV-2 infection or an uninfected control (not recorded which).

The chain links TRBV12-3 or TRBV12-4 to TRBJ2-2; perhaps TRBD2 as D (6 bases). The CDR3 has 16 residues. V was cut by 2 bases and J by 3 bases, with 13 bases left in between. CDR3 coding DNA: TGTGCCAGCAGTTTAAGTTTGGGAGGCGACACCGGGGAGCTGTTTTTT. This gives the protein CASSLSLGGDTGELFF.

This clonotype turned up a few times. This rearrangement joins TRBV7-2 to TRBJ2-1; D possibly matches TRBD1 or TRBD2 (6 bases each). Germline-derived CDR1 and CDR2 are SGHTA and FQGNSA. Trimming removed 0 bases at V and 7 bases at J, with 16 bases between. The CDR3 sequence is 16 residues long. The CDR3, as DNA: TGTGCCAGCAGCTTAGCGCTGTGGGGGGCGGGAAATGAGCAGTTCTTC. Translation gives CASSLALWGAGNEQFF.

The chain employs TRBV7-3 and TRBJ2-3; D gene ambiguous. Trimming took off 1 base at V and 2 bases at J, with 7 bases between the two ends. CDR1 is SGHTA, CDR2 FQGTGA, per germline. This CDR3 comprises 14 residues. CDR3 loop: CASSLNQITDTQYF. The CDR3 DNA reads TGTGCCAGCAGCTTAAATCAGATCACAGATACGCAGTATTTT.

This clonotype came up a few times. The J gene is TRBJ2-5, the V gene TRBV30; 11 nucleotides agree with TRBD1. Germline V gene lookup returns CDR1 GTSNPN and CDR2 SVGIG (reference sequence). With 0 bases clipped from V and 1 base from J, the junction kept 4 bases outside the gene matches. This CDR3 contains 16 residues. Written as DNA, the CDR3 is TGTGCCTGGAGTGTAGGGGGACAGGGGGTCCAAGAGACCCAGTACTTC. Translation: CAWSVGGQGVQETQYF. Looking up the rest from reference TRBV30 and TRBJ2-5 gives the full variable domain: SQTIHQWPATLVQPVGSPLSLECTVEGTSNPNLYWYRQAAGRGLQLLFYSVGIGQISSEVPQNLSASRPQDRQFILSSKKLLLSDSGFYLCAWSVGGQGVQETQYFGPGTRLLVL.

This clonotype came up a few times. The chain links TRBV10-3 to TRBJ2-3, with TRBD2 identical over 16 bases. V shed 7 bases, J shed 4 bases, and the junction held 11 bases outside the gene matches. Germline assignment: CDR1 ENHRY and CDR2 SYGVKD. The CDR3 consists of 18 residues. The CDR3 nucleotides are TGTGCCATCACCGGCGGGACTAGCGGGGGGGGTGTGTCAGATACGCAGTATTTT. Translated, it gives CAITGGTSGGGVSDTQYF.

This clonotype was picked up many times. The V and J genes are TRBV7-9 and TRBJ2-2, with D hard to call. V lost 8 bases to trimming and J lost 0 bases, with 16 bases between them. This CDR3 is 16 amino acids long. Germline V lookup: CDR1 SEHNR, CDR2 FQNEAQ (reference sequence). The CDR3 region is CASPTLQPANTGELFF. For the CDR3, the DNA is TGTGCCAGCCCCACTCTACAGCCCGCGAACACCGGGGAGCTGTTTTTT.

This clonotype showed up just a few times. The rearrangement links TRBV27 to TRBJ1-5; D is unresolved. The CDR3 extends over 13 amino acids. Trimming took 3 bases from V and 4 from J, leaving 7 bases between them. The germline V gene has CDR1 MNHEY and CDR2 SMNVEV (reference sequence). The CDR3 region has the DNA TGTGCCAGCAGTTTCTCCGGGAATCAGCCCCAGCATTTT. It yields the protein CASSFSGNQPQHF.

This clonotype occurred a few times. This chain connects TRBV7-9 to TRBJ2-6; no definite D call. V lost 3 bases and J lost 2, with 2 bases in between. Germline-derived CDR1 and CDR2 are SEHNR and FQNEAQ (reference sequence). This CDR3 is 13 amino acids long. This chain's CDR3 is CASSLPGANVLTF. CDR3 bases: TGTGCCAGCAGCTTGCCTGGGGCCAACGTCCTGACTTTC.

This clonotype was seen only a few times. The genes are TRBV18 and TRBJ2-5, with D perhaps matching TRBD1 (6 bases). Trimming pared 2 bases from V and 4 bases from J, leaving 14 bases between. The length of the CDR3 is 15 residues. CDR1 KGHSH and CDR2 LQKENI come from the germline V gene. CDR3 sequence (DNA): TGTGCCAGCTCACCAGATGGCAGGGGCCCAGAGACCCAGTACTTC. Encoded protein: CASSPDGRGPETQYF. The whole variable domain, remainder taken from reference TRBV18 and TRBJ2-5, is NAGVMQNPRHLVRRRGQEARLRCSPMKGHSHVYWYRQLPEEGLKFMVYLQKENIIDESGMPKERFSAEFPKEGPSILRIQQVVRGDSAAYFCASSPDGRGPETQYFGPGTRLLVL.

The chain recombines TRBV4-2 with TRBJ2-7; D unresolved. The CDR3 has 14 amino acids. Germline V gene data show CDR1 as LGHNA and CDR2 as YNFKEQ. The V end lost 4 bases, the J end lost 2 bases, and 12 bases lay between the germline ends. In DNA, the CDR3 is TGTGCCAGCAGCCCCGGGTATAGCACCTACGAGCAGTACTTC. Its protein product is CASSPGYSTYEQYF.

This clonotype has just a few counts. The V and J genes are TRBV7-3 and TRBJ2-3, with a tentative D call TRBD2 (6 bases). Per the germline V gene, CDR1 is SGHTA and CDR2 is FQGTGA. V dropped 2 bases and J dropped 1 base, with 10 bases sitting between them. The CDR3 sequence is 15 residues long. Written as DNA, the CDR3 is TGTGCCAGCAGCTTACAGGGACTGGGCACAGATACGCAGTATTTT. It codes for CASSLQGLGTDTQYF.

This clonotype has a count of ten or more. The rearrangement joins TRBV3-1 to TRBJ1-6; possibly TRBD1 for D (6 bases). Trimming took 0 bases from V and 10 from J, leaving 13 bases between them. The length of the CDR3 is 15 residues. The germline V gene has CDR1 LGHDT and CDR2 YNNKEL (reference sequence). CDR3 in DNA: TGTGCCAGCAGCCAAGAGATTCGGGGGCGATCACCCCTCCACTTT. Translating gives CASSQEIRGRSPLHF.

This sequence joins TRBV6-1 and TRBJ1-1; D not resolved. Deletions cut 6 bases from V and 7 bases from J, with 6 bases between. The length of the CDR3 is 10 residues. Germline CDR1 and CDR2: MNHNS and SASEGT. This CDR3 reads CASSVNEAFF. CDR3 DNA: TGTGCCAGCAGCGTTAATGAAGCTTTCTTT.

CDR3 residues: CSARISGGTNEQFF. CDR3 DNA: TGCAGTGCTAGGATCAGCGGGGGGACCAATGAGCAGTTCTTC. The V call is TRBV20-1, the J call TRBJ2-1, with TRBD2 matching 9 bases. Per germline, CDR1 DFQATT and CDR2 SNEGSKA (reference sequence). After removal of 3 bases from V and 6 bases from J, the junction contained 6 bases not matched to a gene. CDR3 length equals 14 residues.

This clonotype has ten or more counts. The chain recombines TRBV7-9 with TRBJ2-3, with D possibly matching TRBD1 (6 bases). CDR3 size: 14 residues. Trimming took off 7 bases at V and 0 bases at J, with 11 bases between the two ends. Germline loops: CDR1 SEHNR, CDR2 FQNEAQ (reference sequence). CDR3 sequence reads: CASTGTGSTDTQYF. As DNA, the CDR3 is TGTGCCAGCACAGGAACAGGGAGCACAGATACGCAGTATTTT.

The CDR3 region has the DNA TGTGCCAGCAGTTACGGGGGTGTCGGAAACACCATATATTTT. This sequence encodes CASSYGGVGNTIYF. The rearrangement joins TRBV6-2 or TRBV6-3 to TRBJ1-3; tentative D call: TRBD1 (5 bases). The CDR3 consists of 14 residues. Trimming left V 2 bases short and J 4 bases short, with 9 bases between. CDR1 is MNHEY, CDR2 SVGEGT, per germline.